The 22 T cell receptor beta chains below were found in one sample sequenced in a study of chemoradiotherapy in HPV16-positive cancers (dated by TCRdb to between 2021 and 2023). The library was made by the immunoSEQ multiplex PCR assay. TCRdb re-hosts the immuneACCESS table, in-frame sequences only. Its copies lack some clones; in the studies checked, an unresolved V gene accounts for under half of them, and the cause for the rest is not known. The sample profile shows tens of thousands of clones; roughly nine tenths of them were found once. The ten largest account for roughly 2.2% of the sample. Here the sequenced sample was blood, taken from a patient who underwent chemoradiotherapy. The receptors derive from a human donor with HPV-associated anogenital cancer.

This chain connects TRBV5-4 to TRBJ1-4; a weak D match, TRBD1 (6 bases). Germline loops: CDR1 SGHNT, CDR2 YYREEE (reference sequence). Trimming shortened V by 2 bases and J by 6 bases, and 11 bases separated the two germline ends. The CDR3 length is 14 residues. In DNA, the CDR3 is TGTGCCAGCAGCTTTAAGGACAGAGATGAAAAACTGTTTTTT. Protein product: CASSFKDRDEKLFF.

The chain combines TRBV11-2 with TRBJ2-1; 9 bases agree with TRBD1. Germline V gene data show CDR1 as SGHAT and CDR2 as FQNNGV. V lost 2 bases to trimming and J lost 4 bases; unmatched junction nucleotides: 9. This CDR3 spans 17 amino acids. The CDR3 region is CASSLFFGQGPYNEQFF. In nucleotides, the CDR3 is TGTGCCAGCAGCTTATTTTTCGGACAGGGGCCATACAATGAGCAGTTCTTC.

The genes are TRBV4-2 and TRBJ2-3; weak D call: TRBD2 (6 bases). CDR1 is LGHNA and CDR2 is YNFKEQ in the germline V gene. Trimming took off 4 bases at V and 9 bases at J, with 17 bases between the two ends. The CDR3 runs 14 residues. The CDR3 sequence is CASSPLGGGNTQYF. In DNA, the CDR3 is TGTGCCAGCAGCCCCTTGGGGGGAGGCAACACGCAGTATTTT.

The chain is built from TRBV7-8 and TRBJ1-5; TRBD1 agrees at 7 bases. V trimming: 7 bases; J trimming: 6 bases; junction bases outside the gene matches: 9. CDR3 length equals 14 residues. CDR1 and CDR2 from the germline V gene are SGHVS and FQNEAQ. The CDR3 is CASNDAGQFQPQHF. In DNA form, the CDR3 reads TGTGCCAGCAACGACGCGGGACAGTTTCAGCCCCAGCATTTT.

V gene TRBV19 combines with J gene TRBJ2-7; D possibly corresponds to TRBD2 (6 bases). V lost 3 bases to trimming and J lost 6 bases, with 15 bases between them. The CDR3 runs 14 residues. Germline CDR1 LNHDA, CDR2 SQIVND (reference sequence). The CDR3 sequence: CASSMAGGLSEQYF. The CDR3 DNA sequence: TGTGCCAGTAGTATGGCCGGGGGTTTATCCGAGCAGTACTTC.

The chain has TRBV5-8 and TRBJ1-3; 9 bases match TRBD1. Trimming cost V 4 bases and J 2 bases; bases outside gene matches: 4. Germline V lookup: CDR1 SGHTS, CDR2 YDEGEE. The CDR3 covers 15 residues. The CDR3 is CASSQTGGTGNTIYF. CDR3 coding DNA: TGTGCCAGCAGCCAGACAGGGGGAACTGGAAACACCATATATTTT.

The gene calls are TRBV5-1 and TRBJ2-2; 9 nucleotides line up with TRBD1. V shed 1 base, J shed 6 bases, and the junction held 7 bases outside the gene matches. This CDR3 has 16 amino acids. Germline CDR1 SGHRS, CDR2 YFSETQ. For the CDR3, the DNA is TGCGCCAGCAGCTTGTTTTGGGACAGGGTGGCCGGGGAGCTGTTTTTT. Translating gives CASSLFWDRVAGELFF.

The CDR3 DNA reads TGTGCCAGCTCACCCTTAGACAGGCCCCAAGAGACCCAGTACTTC. Its translation is CASSPLDRPQETQYF. The gene calls are TRBV18 and TRBJ2-5, with a tentative D call TRBD1 (6 bases). From germline, CDR1 is KGHSH and CDR2 LQKENI. V was pared by 3 bases and J by 1 base, with 12 bases between. The CDR3 has 15 amino acids.

The V call is TRBV7-2, the J call TRBJ1-1; D remains ambiguous. The ends were cut back, 1 base at V and 0 bases at J, with 3 bases in the middle. This CDR3 comprises 13 residues. From germline, CDR1 is SGHTA and CDR2 FQGNSA. The DNA of the CDR3 is TGTGCCAGCAGCTTAGACCTGAACACTGAAGCTTTCTTT. It specifies CASSLDLNTEAFF.

The chain recombines TRBV7-2 with TRBJ2-2; no firm D call. V dropped 1 base and J dropped 5 bases, with 5 bases sitting between them. CDR3 size: 13 residues. The germline CDR1 and CDR2 sequences are SGHTA and FQGNSA. The CDR3 region has the DNA TGTGCCAGCAGCTTAGGGTGGACCGGGGAGCTGTTTTTT. This gives the protein CASSLGWTGELFF.

The V and J genes are TRBV19 and TRBJ1-5; D remains unclear. V shed 0 bases and J shed 3 bases, with 12 bases lying between them. The CDR3 contains 16 residues. CDR1 and CDR2 from the germline V gene are LNHDA and SQIVND (reference sequence). This CDR3 reads CASSIDSAGNNQPQHF. The CDR3 DNA sequence: TGTGCCAGTAGTATAGATAGCGCGGGTAACAATCAGCCCCAGCATTTT.

This chain connects TRBV5-1 to TRBJ2-7, with TRBD1 matching 8 bases. Germline CDR1 is SGHRS and CDR2 is YFSETQ. This CDR3 has 14 amino acids. V was clipped by 4 bases and J by 4 bases; unmatched bases: 7. Here the CDR3 DNA reads TGCGCCAGCAGCCCTCGACAGGGGTTGTACGAGCAGTACTTC. This encodes CASSPRQGLYEQYF.

The chain joins TRBV2 to TRBJ1-5, with TRBD1 as a possible D gene (6 bases). The V end lost 7 bases, the J end lost 5 bases, and 12 bases lay between the germline ends. Per the germline V gene, CDR1 is SNHLY and CDR2 is FYNNEI. There are 13 residues in the CDR3. The CDR3 here is CASMGGAHQPQHF. CDR3 in DNA: TGTGCCAGCATGGGGGGCGCACATCAGCCCCAGCATTTT.

This chain connects TRBV19 to TRBJ1-2; D is unclear. The CDR3 length is 17 residues. CDR1 is LNHDA and CDR2 is SQIVND in the germline V gene (reference sequence). Trimming took 3 bases from V and 3 from J, leaving 20 bases between them. CDR3 in DNA: TGTGCCAGTAGTATGGTAGTCGAACTGGCGACTCACTATGGCTACACCTTC. This codes for CASSMVVELATHYGYTF.

The rearrangement links TRBV6-5 to TRBJ2-7; tentative D call: TRBD2 (7 bases). This CDR3 spans 13 amino acids. Germline V gene lookup returns CDR1 MNHEY and CDR2 SVGAGI. V gave up 5 bases and J gave up 0 bases, with 8 bases separating them. The CDR3 loop reads CASSRGGSYEQYF. DNA for the CDR3: TGTGCCAGCAGTAGGGGGGGCTCCTACGAGCAGTACTTC.

The rearrangement links TRBV10-3 to TRBJ1-5; no clear D. This CDR3 region has 16 residues. Per germline, CDR1 ENHRY and CDR2 SYGVKD. V gave up 2 bases and J gave up 1 base, with 12 bases separating them. The CDR3 region is CAISEGQLRSNQPQHF. CDR3 nucleotide sequence: TGTGCCATCAGTGAGGGTCAGTTGAGGAGCAATCAGCCCCAGCATTTT.

The genes are TRBV4-2 and TRBJ1-1, with a possible D match to TRBD1 (6 bases). The CDR3 runs 13 residues. In germline, CDR1 is LGHNA, CDR2 YNFKEQ. Trimming stripped 8 bases from V and 6 bases from J, with 16 bases between. In DNA, the CDR3 is TGTGCCAGCGGGGGAAAGGACAGCGCTGAAGCTTTCTTT. Translation: CASGGKDSAEAFF.

This chain joins TRBV18 and TRBJ2-1, with D tentatively TRBD1 or TRBD2 (6 bases each). The CDR3 is 14 residues long. Germline CDR1 is KGHSH and CDR2 is LQKENI. V gave up 6 bases and J gave up 6 bases, with 15 bases separating them. For the CDR3, the DNA is TGTGCCAGCTCCACATCGCCGGGGGCCAATGAGCAGTTCTTC. As protein: CASSTSPGANEQFF.

The chain recombines TRBV5-1 with TRBJ2-7; 9 bases align to TRBD1. V was clipped by 2 bases and J by 2 bases; unmatched bases: 2. The germline V gene has CDR1 SGHRS and CDR2 YFSETQ. The CDR3 loop spans 14 amino acids. In DNA form, the CDR3 reads TGCGCCAGCAGCTTCCGGACAGGGGCCTACGAGCAGTACTTC. Protein product: CASSFRTGAYEQYF. Looking up the rest from reference TRBV5-1 and TRBJ2-7 gives the full variable domain: KAGVTQTPRYLIKTRGQQVTLSCSPISGHRSVSWYQQTPGQGLQFLFEYFSETQRNKGNFPGRFSGRQFSNSRSEMNVSTLELGDSALYLCASSFRTGAYEQYFGPGTRLTVT.

This chain uses TRBV4-2 with TRBJ2-3; D gene ambiguous. Deletions cut 0 bases from V and 2 bases from J, with 6 bases between. Looked up from germline, CDR1 is LGHNA and CDR2 is YNFKEQ. The CDR3 runs to 14 residues. The DNA of the CDR3 is TGTGCCAGCAGCCAAGACAGGACCACAGATACGCAGTATTTT. This sequence encodes CASSQDRTTDTQYF.

The chain has TRBV19 and TRBJ2-7; 7 positions match TRBD1. The J segment lost 6 bases and the V segment lost 5 bases, leaving 7 bases of the junction unmatched. The CDR3 has 13 amino acids. Germline-derived CDR1 and CDR2 are LNHDA and SQIVND (reference sequence). CDR3 DNA sequence: TGTGCCAGTAGTCCCGGACAGGCTCTCGAGCAGTACTTC. Residues: CASSPGQALEQYF.

This clone was seen once. The chain has TRBV5-4 and TRBJ1-2; D is undetermined. This CDR3 is 15 amino acids long. The germline gives CDR1 SGHNT, CDR2 YYREEE (reference sequence). The V end lost 0 bases, the J end lost 13 bases, and 22 bases lay between the germline ends. Here the CDR3 reads CASSLAITSAPQTTF. In DNA form, the CDR3 reads TGTGCCAGCAGCTTGGCCATCACTTCGGCCCCGCAAACCACCTTC.